The following is a T cell receptor beta chain sequence with its context. It has no known antigen specificity. One base away there is no much larger clone; base qualities are not given. To prepare the library, the immunoSEQ multiplex PCR assay was applied. For the multiplex PCR, a mixture combining 60 forward primers for TCR Vbeta segments and 13 reverse primers for TCR Jbeta segments was used. The CDR3 region of rearranged TCR beta genes was amplified from genomic DNA by a multiplex PCR assay. Amplified TCR beta libraries were sequenced as 87-base-pair reads on the Illumina HiSeq System. The source study handled its data this way. A later analysis counted about 82 million unique TCR beta chains across the 666 repertoires, and roughly 11 million of these chains were shared by at least two donors. A nearest-neighbor algorithm error-corrected the raw reads and collapsed the reads into unique sequences, merging closely related sequences to remove PCR and sequencing errors. CDR3 sequences were aligned to IMGT reference sequences to assign V, D and J gene segments. For a sequence to be retained, a match of at least six nucleotides to both a V gene segment and a J gene segment was required. A rearrangement was called productive if the CDR3 had no stop codons and remained in frame with V and J, and every other rearrangement was called non-productive. Following IMGT convention, CDR3 was defined as the stretch from the second conserved V-encoded cysteine to the conserved J-encoded phenylalanine. Sequences without an unambiguous match to a single V gene segment were excluded from the earlier analysis of almost 600 of the donors. An earlier analysis of fewer than 750 of the donors classified V segments as functional when productive rearrangements were above 56.7% and as segregating when the standard deviation between donors was above 5%. A statistical classification framework was built to diagnose cytomegalovirus status from the catalog of TCR beta chain sequences. In a later analysis, TCR nucleotide sequences were compared against IMGT/GENE-DB human TR gene sequences so that V and J genes could be assigned. Using the TCRdist pipeline, a later analysis assigned CDR3 sequences along with most-parsimonious VDJ recombination scenarios. In a later analysis, each TCR beta chain was defined by its CDR3 amino acid sequence together with its V-gene family, and reads lacking a unique V-gene family were excluded. In a later analysis, 450 to 600 highly shared, low-generation-probability nucleotide sequences were removed to address suspected cross-contamination and a sequencing artifact. In a later analysis, a clonal expansion index for each public chain was calculated from normalized within-repertoire ranks of inferred template counts. Generation probabilities in a later analysis came from a VDJ recombination model fitted to out-of-frame rearrangements, and those results were checked against IGoR. In a later analysis, hypergeometric tests were used to score TCR-TCR, TCR-HLA and TCR-CMV co-occurrence, with a repertoire-size bias correction applied to TCR pairs. A later analysis estimated false discovery rates by permuting HLA or CMV assignments 20 times. In a later analysis, co-occurring TCRs were grouped using DBSCAN, and TCRdist sequence similarity was added for clustering within HLA-allele-positive subsets. Repertoires with fewer than 30,000 or more than 120,000 public chains, plus five repertoires with anomalous nucleotide sharing, were excluded from co-occurrence clustering. Here the immuneACCESS table is served through TCRdb, limited to in-frame sequences with V and J called. Missing clones are a known gap in these copies; in checked studies unresolved V genes cover under half, and the rest lacks a known reason. D and trimming come from the DNA, and the V and J calls and clone size come from that table. Present in this sample are about 230,000 clones, about three quarters of which were seen just once. Around 2.8% of the sample is held by the ten biggest clonotypes.

This entry comes from a study of cytomegalovirus exposure and HLA in healthy donors (dated by TCRdb to about 2017). Notes on the research overall: In an earlier analysis of around 540 of the donors, approximately 260 Gb of sequence data and just under 120 million unique TCR beta sequences from some 170 million T cells were reported. A later genetic analysis took genome-wide SNP genotypes for about 60% of the roughly 670 donors and used that subset as a discovery cohort. Of the approximately 400 genotyped donors, approximately 83% fell in the genetic ancestry cluster associated with self-reported Caucasian donors. Every discovery cohort repertoire had been produced on one sequencing platform. HLA typing covered class I and class II loci at four-digit resolution. An earlier analysis of roughly 600 of the donors used high-throughput TCR beta sequencing to judge whether each TCR beta V gene segment behaved as functional or pseudogenic. On average, about 200,000 unique TCR beta nucleotide sequences were sequenced per donor among about 400 genotyped donors of the cohort, with approximately 18% of those sequences being non-productive. Alongside the repertoire data, information on donor age, sex, ethnicity and CMV serostatus was compiled. In the later analysis, no new phenotypic data were used to find candidate immune exposures; instead, reliance was placed on TCR beta sequences and their occurrence across donors. To study patterns of TCR occurrence, a later analysis re-analyzed previously published TCR beta repertoires from under 750 donors and added high-resolution HLA genotyping. An early release covering approximately 600 HLA-typed donors comprised 250 to 350 gigabases of sequencing data and approximately 85 million unique TCR sequences. The number of typed donors differed by locus: about 620-640 for A, B, C, DRB1 and DQB1; 522 for DQA1; some 610 for DPA1; and some 450 for DPB1. Four or five DR-DQ haplotypes were handled as single units for association and clustering because linkage in the cohort was strong. A separate validation cohort of some 130 different subjects was used in addition to the roughly 640-subject first cohort. The study aimed to test whether signatures of past pathogen exposure could be identified by cataloging public T cell receptors. The T cell repertoires of about 700 subjects were profiled by immunosequencing and related to cytomegalovirus serostatus. High-throughput TCR immunosequencing, statistical association of individual TCRs with disease status, and machine learning were combined to predict cytomegalovirus infection status. Overall study outcomes, separate from this receptor: The presence/absence analyses assumed that sequencing depth was roughly uniform across donors, and that assumption may not be true. The study gave a list of under 200 TCR beta chains associated with cytomegalovirus. Specific HLA alleles were associated with more than 15,000 TCR beta sequences at a false discovery rate of 0.05 in a later analysis. In vitro tests confirmed that three of the cytomegalovirus-associated TCR beta chains recognize cytomegalovirus antigens. V-gene and J-gene trimming of TCR beta chains was associated with a missense DCLRE1C variant in a later genetic analysis, and the association was replicated in an independent cohort. The only immune exposure information available for the cohort was CMV serostatus. Across donors, most TCR sequences were observed very rarely, whereas some public TCRs were present in many individuals. A later analysis found that TCR association rates varied across HLA loci, with DRB1 alleles showing the most associated TCRs and HLA-C alleles the fewest. Several of the top co-occurrence clusters appeared to be linked to parvovirus B19, influenza, CMV and Epstein-Barr virus, according to a later analysis. According to the authors, the approach could potentially be generalized to other disease states and immunological phenotypes. In both the original and validation cohorts, the classifier was reported to diagnose cytomegalovirus status with high specificity and sensitivity. Because HLA typing was unavailable for some donors at each locus, only the typed subset was used in association tests. In a later analysis, HLA-associated TCR beta chains were found to be more clonally expanded and to have lower generation probabilities than equally common non-associated chains. In this cohort, only TCR beta chains were sequenced, and detectable features were limited by the absence of alpha or paired-chain data. Most CMV-associated TCR beta chains appeared to be HLA-restricted in a later analysis, and the HLA associations seemed to be driven largely by CMV exposure. Some IMGT-functional V segments, including TRBV6-2 and TRBV6-3, could not be distinguished by the 87-base-pair reads and were therefore excluded. Correlated functional status among segregating V segments might be attributable to linkage disequilibrium, but an unknown experimental factor could not be ruled out. A cluster of highly shared sequence variants was judged likely to be a technical artifact of the sequencing pipeline. The earlier analysis of almost 600 of the donors excluded 15 to 20 rarely observed V segments, including chromosome 9 orphons, because counts were too low. An earlier analysis of approximately 570 of the donors showed that most TCR beta V segments appeared in productive rearrangements either about 87% or about 30% of the time, which broadly matched IMGT annotations. When HLA alleles, especially DR and DQ, strongly co-occurred, TCR associations were difficult to assign to individual alleles. In a later genetic analysis, fewer N-insertions in productive TCRs were reported among donors in an Asian-associated ancestry cluster than the approximately 710-donor mean. A further reported finding was that TCR beta sequences accurately predicted the HLA-A and HLA-B alleles for most subjects in the first cohort.

Reading the germline V gene gives CDR1 LGHNA and CDR2 YNFKEQ. The CDR3, from cysteine to phenylalanine, totals 15 residues. Only the CDR3 DNA is retained, 45 bases long and in frame from the first base. A distance of 15 bases separates the germline ends of V and J, which lose 1 base and 5 bases respectively. The cohort consisted of fewer than 700 healthy bone marrow donors. At the time of sampling, all cohort members were nominally healthy, though unrecorded immune exposures were likely present. The donor was CMV seropositive and was included in the group of 270 or so seropositive cohort members. A peripheral blood sample was provided by each donor, and peripheral blood mononuclear cells were used for TCR beta sequencing. Genomic DNA was extracted from the blood cell samples with the Qiagen DNeasy Blood Extraction Kit.

The TCR comes from a woman between 55 and 75 years old in good health and CMV-seropositive. Input material: PBMCs. Rearrangement joined TRBV4-2 to TRBJ2-7; TRBD2 is a weak D gene call, 6 bases matching. The DNA sequence is given as TGTGCCAGCAGCCAAGCGGGGGACCCCCGCGACGAGCAGTACTTC. This translates into CASSQAGDPRDEQYF.